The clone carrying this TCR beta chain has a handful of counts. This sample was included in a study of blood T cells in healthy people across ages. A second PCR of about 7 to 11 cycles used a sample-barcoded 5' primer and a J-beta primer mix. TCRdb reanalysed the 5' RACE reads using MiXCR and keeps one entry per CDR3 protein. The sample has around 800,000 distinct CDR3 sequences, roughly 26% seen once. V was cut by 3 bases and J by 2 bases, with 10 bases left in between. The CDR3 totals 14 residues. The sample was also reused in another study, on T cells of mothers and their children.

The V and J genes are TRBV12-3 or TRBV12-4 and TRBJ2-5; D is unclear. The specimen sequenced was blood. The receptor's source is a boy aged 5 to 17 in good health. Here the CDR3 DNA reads TGTGCCAGCAGTTTCAGGCGGTTACAAGAGACCCAGTACTTC. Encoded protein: CASSFRRLQETQYF.